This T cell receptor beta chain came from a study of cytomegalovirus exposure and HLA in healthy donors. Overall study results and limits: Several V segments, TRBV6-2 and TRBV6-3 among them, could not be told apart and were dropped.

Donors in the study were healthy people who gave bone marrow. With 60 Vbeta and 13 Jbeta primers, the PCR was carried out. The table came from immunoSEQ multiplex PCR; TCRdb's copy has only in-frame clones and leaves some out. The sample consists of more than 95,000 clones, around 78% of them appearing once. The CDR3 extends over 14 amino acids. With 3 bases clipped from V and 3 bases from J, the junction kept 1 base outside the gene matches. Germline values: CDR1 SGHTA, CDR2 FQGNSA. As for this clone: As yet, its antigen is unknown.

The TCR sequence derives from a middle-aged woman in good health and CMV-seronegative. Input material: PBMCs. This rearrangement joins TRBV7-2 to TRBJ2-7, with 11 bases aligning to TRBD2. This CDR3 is CASSFGLAGYEQYF. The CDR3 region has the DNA TGTGCCAGCAGCTTCGGACTAGCGGGCTACGAGCAGTACTTC.